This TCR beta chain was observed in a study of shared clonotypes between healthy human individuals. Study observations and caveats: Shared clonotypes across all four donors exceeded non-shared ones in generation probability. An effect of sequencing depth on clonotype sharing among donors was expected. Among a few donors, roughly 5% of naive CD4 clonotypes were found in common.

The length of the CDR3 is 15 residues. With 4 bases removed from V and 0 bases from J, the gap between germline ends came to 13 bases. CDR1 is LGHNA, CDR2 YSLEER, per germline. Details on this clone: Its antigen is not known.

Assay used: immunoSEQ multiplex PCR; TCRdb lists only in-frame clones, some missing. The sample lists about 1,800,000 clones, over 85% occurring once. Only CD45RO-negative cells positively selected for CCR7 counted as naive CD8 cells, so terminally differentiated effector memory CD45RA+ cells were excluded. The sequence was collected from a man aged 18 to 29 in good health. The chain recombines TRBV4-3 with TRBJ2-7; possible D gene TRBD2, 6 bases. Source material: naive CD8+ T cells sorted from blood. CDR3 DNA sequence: TGCGCCAGCAGCCCGGGAGTTTCCCTCTCCTACGAGCAGTACTTC. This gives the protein CASSPGVSLSYEQYF.